Listed here is a single TCR beta chain. The data originate from a study of blood T cell repertoires in COVID-19. J lost 2 bases, V lost 0 bases, and 10 bases had no gene match. Germline lookup yields CDR1 SGDLS and CDR2 YYNGEE. The CDR3 contains 18 residues. TCRdb keeps only in-frame clones here, not all; method: immunoSEQ multiplex PCR. The sample shows about 260,000 clones, 85% to 90% of them seen only once. The source of this sequence is a man in his forties or fifties who had been exposed to COVID-19. This rearrangement joins TRBV9 to TRBJ2-1; 8 bases are shared with TRBD2. The sequenced sample consisted of PBMCs or T cells enriched from blood (not recorded which). As DNA, the CDR3 is TGTGCCAGCAGCGTAGATATTAGCGGGATAGCACCCTACAATGAGCAGTTCTTC. The encoded protein is CASSVDISGIAPYNEQFF. The entire variable domain, with the rest obtained from reference TRBV9 and TRBJ2-1, is as follows: DSGVTQTPKHLITATGQRVTLRCSPRSGDLSVYWYQQSLDQGLQFLIQYYNGEERAKGNILERFSAQQFPDLHSELNLSSLELGDSALYFCASSVDISGIAPYNEQFFGPGTRLTVL.